This TCR beta chain comes out of a study of T cell responses to AZD1222 COVID-19 vaccine. The wider study: Researchers grouped second doses given at about 4 or about 12 weeks into one pool. Study outcomes and limitations: Clonal diversity was possibly underestimated; the donors were predominantly white British and more often female. Spike as a whole was targeted by vaccine-associated CD4 TCRs, dominant at 160-218 and 743-854.

V was pared by 3 bases and J by 3 bases, with 19 bases of the junction left unmatched. The germline V gene has CDR1 MNHEY and CDR2 SVGEGT. The CDR3 sequence is 20 residues long. A remark on this clone: Its target is unknown.

The table came from immunoSEQ multiplex PCR; TCRdb's copy has only in-frame clones and leaves some out. The sample holds 150,000 to 200,000 clones; around 91% are singletons and the top ten take approximately 7.2%. The sample was peripheral blood, taken on day 0 of AZD1222 vaccination. The clonotype comes from an adult in good health. The V call is TRBV6-2 or TRBV6-3, the J call TRBJ1-4, with 7 bases identical to TRBD1. CDR3 DNA sequence: TGTGCCAGCAGTTATCGCCGACAGGGCCCCATGTGGGTCCCTAATGAAAAACTGTTTTTT. It yields the protein CASSYRRQGPMWVPNEKLFF.